The 13 T cell receptor beta chains listed next were all sequenced from one sample in a study of T cells after yellow fever vaccination. TCRdb reprocessed the 5' RACE reads via MiXCR and lists one record per CDR3 protein. This sample has 85,000 to 100,000 distinct CDR3 sequences, with roughly 6% found just once. The sequences come from CD8+ T cells sorted from PBMCs, collected 10 days after the yellow fever booster vaccination. The receptors stem from a man younger than 30 who received the YFV17D yellow fever vaccine.

This clonotype has at least ten counts. The rearrangement joins TRBV6-2 or TRBV6-3 to TRBJ2-3, with 12 bases lining up with TRBD1. Germline values: CDR1 MNHEY, CDR2 SVGEGT. The CDR3 spans 17 residues. Losses at the gene ends were 2 bases for V and 5 bases for J; bases not matched to a gene: 8. DNA for the CDR3: TGTGCCAGCAGTTACGAAGAGGGACAGGGGGCGATAGATACGCAGTATTTT. It yields the protein CASSYEEGQGAIDTQYF.

The chain couples TRBV6-2 or TRBV6-3 to TRBJ2-1, with 8 bases lining up with TRBD2. The CDR3 consists of 14 residues. Germline CDR1 is MNHEY and CDR2 is SVGEGT. V trimming: 6 bases; J trimming: 9 bases; junction bases outside the gene matches: 10. The CDR3 reads CASSQSGGWGEQFF. The DNA of the CDR3 is TGTGCCAGCAGCCAAAGCGGGGGATGGGGTGAGCAGTTCTTC.

The chain is built from TRBV28 and TRBJ2-3; the D call may be TRBD1 or TRBD2 (5 bases each). The CDR3 spans 11 residues. The germline V and J ends were trimmed by 6 bases and 11 bases, with 12 bases remaining between them. CDR1 MDHEN and CDR2 SYDVKM come from the germline V gene. The CDR3 region has the DNA TGTGCCAGCAGAGCCCTTGGGGGGCAGTATTTT. Translation gives CASRALGGQYF.

This chain joins TRBV7-9 and TRBJ2-7; 8 bases map to TRBD1. V trimming: 3 bases; J trimming: 8 bases; junction bases outside the gene matches: 3. CDR1 and CDR2 (germline): SEHNR, FQNEAQ (reference sequence). The length of the CDR3 is 12 residues. CDR3 nucleotide sequence: TGTGCCAGCAGCTTTGGACAGGGTCAGCAGTACTTC. This encodes CASSFGQGQQYF.

This clonotype occurred many times. The chain recombines TRBV4-3 with TRBJ2-3; no reliable D call. V gave up 1 base and J gave up 0 bases, with 8 bases separating them. There are 15 residues in the CDR3. CDR1 and CDR2 from the germline V gene are LGHNA and YSLEER. The CDR3 bases are TGCGCCAGCAGCCAAGGACTGGGTAGCACAGATACGCAGTATTTT. Translating it yields CASSQGLGSTDTQYF.

The gene calls are TRBV5-1 and TRBJ1-1; D is possibly TRBD1 (6 bases). The germline V and J ends were trimmed by 3 bases and 4 bases, with 7 bases remaining between them. The CDR3 sequence is 12 residues long. CDR1 and CDR2 (germline): SGHRS, YFSETQ. The CDR3 coding sequence is TGCGCCAGCAGCTCGGACAGCACTGAAGCTTTCTTT. Protein: CASSSDSTEAFF.

The chain links TRBV12-3 or TRBV12-4 to TRBJ2-7; tentatively, D is TRBD2 (5 bases). Trimming pared 7 bases from V and 3 bases from J, leaving 13 bases between. The CDR3 loop spans 13 amino acids. CDR3 sequence reads: CASKPPGIYEQYF. The CDR3 DNA is TGTGCCAGCAAGCCGCCGGGGATCTACGAGCAGTACTTC.

V usage is TRBV6-5 and J usage is TRBJ1-2, with D tentatively TRBD1 (5 bases). Trimming shortened V by 3 bases and J by 3 bases, and 8 bases separated the two germline ends. Germline CDR1 is MNHEY and CDR2 is SVGAGI. This CDR3 spans 13 amino acids. The CDR3 DNA reads as TGTGCCAGCAGTTATGTGGGGGACTATGGCTACACCTTC. Its protein product is CASSYVGDYGYTF.

The V and J genes are TRBV7-9 and TRBJ2-1, with D uncertain. With 2 bases removed from V and 4 bases from J, the gap between germline ends came to 6 bases. Germline CDR1 reads SEHNR; CDR2 reads FQNEAQ (reference sequence). The CDR3 is 13 amino acids. CDR3: CASSLIPYNEQFF. The CDR3 DNA sequence: TGTGCCAGCAGCTTAATCCCATACAATGAGCAGTTCTTC.

Many counts were recorded for this clonotype. Sequence at one end of the junction differs from germline and may be a read error. This chain joins TRBV7-9 and TRBJ1-3, with D unresolved. In germline, CDR1 is SEHNR, CDR2 FQNEAQ (reference sequence). There are 10 residues in the CDR3. The CDR3 DNA reads TGTGCCAGCAGCTCATCCGTGGTTGAATTT. Its protein product is CASSSSVVEF.

The rearrangement joins TRBV6-5 to TRBJ2-1, with 12 bases lining up with TRBD2. J was trimmed by 5 bases and V by 4 bases; bases with no gene match: 6. This CDR3 region has 16 residues. Germline CDR1 MNHEY, CDR2 SVGAGI. The CDR3 is CASSSPTSGGHNEQFF. For the CDR3, the DNA is TGTGCCAGCAGTTCCCCGACTAGCGGGGGCCACAATGAGCAGTTCTTC.

CDR3 DNA sequence: TGTGCCAGCAGTTTTCAGGGGACGGGGAACACTGAAGCTTTCTTT. Translating it yields CASSFQGTGNTEAFF. The chain joins TRBV12-3 or TRBV12-4 to TRBJ1-1; a weak D match, TRBD1 (6 bases). The CDR3 runs 15 residues. The germline V and J ends were trimmed by 3 bases and 1 base, with 12 bases remaining between them.

This clonotype was seen at least ten times. V usage is TRBV27 and J usage is TRBJ1-1; 7 positions match TRBD1. The length of the CDR3 is 15 residues. CDR1 MNHEY and CDR2 SMNVEV come from the germline V gene (reference sequence). Trimming at V came to 1 base and at J to 5 bases, leaving 7 bases not matched to a gene. Written as DNA, the CDR3 is TGTGCCAGCAGTTTATTTACAGGGGTGGAAACTGAAGCTTTCTTT. The encoded protein is CASSLFTGVETEAFF.